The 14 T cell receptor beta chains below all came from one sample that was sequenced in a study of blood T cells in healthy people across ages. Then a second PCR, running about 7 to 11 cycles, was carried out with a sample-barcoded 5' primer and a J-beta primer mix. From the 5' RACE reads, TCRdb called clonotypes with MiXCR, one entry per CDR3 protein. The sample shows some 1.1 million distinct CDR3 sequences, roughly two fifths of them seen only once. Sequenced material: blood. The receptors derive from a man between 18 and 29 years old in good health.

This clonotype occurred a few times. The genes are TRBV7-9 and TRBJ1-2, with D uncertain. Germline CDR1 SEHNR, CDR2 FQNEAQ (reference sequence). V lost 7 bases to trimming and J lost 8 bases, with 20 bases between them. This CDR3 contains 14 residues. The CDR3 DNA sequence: TGTGCCAGCAACAAGGGTTCTTCATTGTGGGGCTACACCTTC. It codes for CASNKGSSLWGYTF.

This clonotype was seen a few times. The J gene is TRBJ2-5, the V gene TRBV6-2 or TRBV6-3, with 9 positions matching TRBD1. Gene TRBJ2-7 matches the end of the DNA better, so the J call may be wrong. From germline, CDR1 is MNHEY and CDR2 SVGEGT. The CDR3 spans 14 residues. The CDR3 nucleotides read TGTGCCAGCAGAAGGGGGACAGGGATGTCCGAGCAGTACTTC. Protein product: CASRRGTGMSEQYF.

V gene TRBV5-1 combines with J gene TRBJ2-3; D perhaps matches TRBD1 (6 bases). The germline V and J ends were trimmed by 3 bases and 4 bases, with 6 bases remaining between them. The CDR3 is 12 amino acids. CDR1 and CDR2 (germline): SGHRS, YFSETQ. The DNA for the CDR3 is TGCGCCAGCAGCTGGACAGCAGATACGCAGTATTTT. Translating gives CASSWTADTQYF.

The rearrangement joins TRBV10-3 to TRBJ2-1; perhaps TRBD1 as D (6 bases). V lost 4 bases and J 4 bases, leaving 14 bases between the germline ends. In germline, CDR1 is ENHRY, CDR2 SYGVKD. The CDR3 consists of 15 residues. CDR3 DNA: TGTGCCATCAGTGTCCTCCGGGACAAATACAATGAGCAGTTCTTC. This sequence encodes CAISVLRDKYNEQFF.

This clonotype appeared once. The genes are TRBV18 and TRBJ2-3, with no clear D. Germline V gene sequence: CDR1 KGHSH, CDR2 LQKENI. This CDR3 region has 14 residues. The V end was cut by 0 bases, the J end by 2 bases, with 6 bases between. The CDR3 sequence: CASSPPSTTDTQYF. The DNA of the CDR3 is TGTGCCAGCTCACCACCGAGCACCACAGATACGCAGTATTTT.

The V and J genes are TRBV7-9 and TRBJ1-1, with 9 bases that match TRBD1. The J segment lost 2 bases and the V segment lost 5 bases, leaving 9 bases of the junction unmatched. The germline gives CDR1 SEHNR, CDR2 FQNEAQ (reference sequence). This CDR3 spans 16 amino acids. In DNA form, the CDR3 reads TGTGCCAGCAGCCCTCAGGGACAGGGACCCAACACTGAAGCTTTCTTT. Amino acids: CASSPQGQGPNTEAFF.

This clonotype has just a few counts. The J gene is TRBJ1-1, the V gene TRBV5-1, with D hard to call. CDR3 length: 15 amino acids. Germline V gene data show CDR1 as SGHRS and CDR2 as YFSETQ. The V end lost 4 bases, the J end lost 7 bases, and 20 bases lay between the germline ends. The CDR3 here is CASSPTRVGQDEAFF. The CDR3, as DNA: TGCGCCAGCAGCCCCACCCGGGTTGGGCAGGATGAAGCTTTCTTT.

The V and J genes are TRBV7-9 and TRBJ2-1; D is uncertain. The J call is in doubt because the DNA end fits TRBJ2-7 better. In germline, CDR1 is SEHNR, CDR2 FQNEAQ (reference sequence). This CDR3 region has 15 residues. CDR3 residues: CASSSVLISYNEQYF. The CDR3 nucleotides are TGTGCCAGCAGCTCCGTATTAATCAGCTACAATGAGCAGTACTTC.

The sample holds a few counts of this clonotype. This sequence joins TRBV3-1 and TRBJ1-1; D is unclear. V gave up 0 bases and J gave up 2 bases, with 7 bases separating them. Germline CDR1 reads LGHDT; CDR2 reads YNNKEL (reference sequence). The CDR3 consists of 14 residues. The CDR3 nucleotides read TGTGCCAGCAGCCAAGAGTCTAGTAACACTGAAGCTTTCTTT. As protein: CASSQESSNTEAFF.

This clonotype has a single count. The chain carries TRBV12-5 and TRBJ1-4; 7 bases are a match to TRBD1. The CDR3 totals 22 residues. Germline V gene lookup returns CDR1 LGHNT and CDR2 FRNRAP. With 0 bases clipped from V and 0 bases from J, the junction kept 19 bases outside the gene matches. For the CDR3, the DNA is TGTGCTAGTGGTTTGGTATGGAGGGGGCGATGGGGCCAGCCACCAACTAATGAAAAACTGTTTTTT. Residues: CASGLVWRGRWGQPPTNEKLFF. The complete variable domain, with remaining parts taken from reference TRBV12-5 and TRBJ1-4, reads DARVTQTPRHKVTEMGQEVTMRCQPILGHNTVFWYRQTMMQGLELLAYFRNRAPLDDSGMPKDRFSAEMPDATLATLKIQPSEPRDSAVYFCASGLVWRGRWGQPPTNEKLFFGSGTQLSVL.

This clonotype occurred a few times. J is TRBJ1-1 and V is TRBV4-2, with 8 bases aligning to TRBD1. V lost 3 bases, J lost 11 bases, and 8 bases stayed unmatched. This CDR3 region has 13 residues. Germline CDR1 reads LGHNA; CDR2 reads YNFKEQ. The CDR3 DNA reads TGTGCCAGCAGCCAGGGGGACAGGAGGGGGGCTTTCTTT. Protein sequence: CASSQGDRRGAFF.

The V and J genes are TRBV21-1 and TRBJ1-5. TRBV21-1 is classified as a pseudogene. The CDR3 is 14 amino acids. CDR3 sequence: CASSKRSLKQPQHF. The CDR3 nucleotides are TGTGCCAGCAGCAAACGTAGCCTGAAGCAGCCCCAGCATTTT.

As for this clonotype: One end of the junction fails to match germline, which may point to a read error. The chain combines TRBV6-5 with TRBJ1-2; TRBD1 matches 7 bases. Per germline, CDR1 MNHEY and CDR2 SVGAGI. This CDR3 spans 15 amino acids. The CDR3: CASSPVDRSNYGHTF. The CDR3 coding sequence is TGTGCCAGCAGTCCCGTGGACAGGAGTAACTATGGCCACACCTTC.

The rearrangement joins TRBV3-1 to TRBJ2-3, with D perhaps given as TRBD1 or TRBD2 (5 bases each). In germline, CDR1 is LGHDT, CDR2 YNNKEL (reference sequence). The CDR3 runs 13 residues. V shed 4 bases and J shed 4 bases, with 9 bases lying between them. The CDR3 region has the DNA TGTGCCAGCAGCCGGGGGATTCCAGATACGCAGTATTTT. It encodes CASSRGIPDTQYF.